What follows are 22 T cell receptor beta chains derived from one specimen sequenced in a study of sequential checkpoint blockade in melanoma. Data came from immunoSEQ multiplex PCR; TCRdb stores just in-frame clones and leaves some out. Of under 20,000 clones detected, just under 75% appear once; the ten largest clones hold around 21%. Treatment described: randomized to nivolumab then ipilimumab (arm A) or the reverse (arm B). The sample in question was CD8+ T cells sorted from blood (inferred from file names), obtained from a patient given nivolumab and ipilimumab in sequence. The source is a human donor with melanoma.

The chain couples TRBV27 to TRBJ2-1, with a weak D call TRBD2 (6 bases). Germline V gene sequence: CDR1 MNHEY, CDR2 SMNVEV (reference sequence). The CDR3 extends over 15 amino acids. V dropped 4 bases and J dropped 8 bases, with 18 bases sitting between them. CDR3 in DNA: TGTGCCAGCAGTTACCGGGACTTGCTGGGGGATGAGCAGTTCTTC. Translation: CASSYRDLLGDEQFF.

In its sample, this clone ranks as medium-sized. The chain is built from TRBV7-9 and TRBJ2-7; TRBD1 agrees at 9 bases. The CDR3 spans 14 residues. Germline CDR1 reads SEHNR; CDR2 reads FQNEAQ (reference sequence). The V gene end was trimmed by 2 bases and the J gene end by 4 bases; junction bases not matched to a gene: 3. CDR3 DNA: TGTGCCAGCAGCTTAACGGACAGGGGTTACGAGCAGTACTTC. It yields the protein CASSLTDRGYEQYF.

The chain joins TRBV7-9 to TRBJ2-3, with TRBD1 matching over 9 bases. CDR3 length: 17 amino acids. V was pared by 4 bases and J by 3 bases, with 11 bases of the junction left unmatched. Germline CDR1 SEHNR, CDR2 FQNEAQ (reference sequence). CDR3 DNA sequence: TGTGCCAGCAGCTCCCATGTTACGGACAGGGGTACAGATACGCAGTATTTT. Its protein is CASSSHVTDRGTDTQYF.

The V and J genes are TRBV9 and TRBJ2-5; a weak D match, TRBD1 (6 bases). The CDR3 is 15 residues long. V shed 3 bases and J shed 0 bases, with 12 bases lying between them. Germline CDR1 and CDR2: SGDLS and YYNGEE. CDR3 sequence: CASSADRSYQETQYF. Here the CDR3 DNA reads TGTGCCAGCAGCGCAGACAGGAGCTACCAAGAGACCCAGTACTTC. The whole variable domain, remainder taken from reference TRBV9 and TRBJ2-5, is DSGVTQTPKHLITATGQRVTLRCSPRSGDLSVYWYQQSLDQGLQFLIQYYNGEERAKGNILERFSAQQFPDLHSELNLSSLELGDSALYFCASSADRSYQETQYFGPGTRLLVL.

The rearrangement links TRBV7-2 to TRBJ2-7; D possibly corresponds to TRBD1 (5 bases). The CDR3 covers 13 residues. CDR1 and CDR2 (germline): SGHTA, FQGNSA. V was pared by 1 base and J by 7 bases, with 11 bases between. In DNA, the CDR3 is TGTGCCAGCAGCTTAGGGGCAGGGCGGGAGCAGTACTTC. It specifies CASSLGAGREQYF.

The gene calls are TRBV2 and TRBJ2-7, with 9 positions matching TRBD2. The junction had 5 bases not matched to a gene; V was cut back by 3 bases and J by 5 bases. The CDR3 is 14 residues long. CDR1 is SNHLY, CDR2 FYNNEI, per germline. CDR3 coding DNA: TGTGCCAGCAGTGAGATCAGCGGGAGGAACGAGCAGTACTTC. Its protein product is CASSEISGRNEQYF.

The V and J genes are TRBV7-3 and TRBJ2-5, with D unclear. The DNA end is more similar to TRBJ2-7, so the J call may be wrong. Germline loops: CDR1 SGHTA, CDR2 FQGTGA. The CDR3 has 13 amino acids. CDR3 protein: CASSPGPLYEQYF. The CDR3 nucleotides read TGTGCCAGCAGCCCCGGTCCCCTCTACGAGCAGTACTTC.

The chain joins TRBV6-5 to TRBJ1-1; the match to TRBD1 covers 8 bases. The CDR3 covers 14 residues. The germline V gene has CDR1 MNHEY and CDR2 SVGAGI. After removal of 0 bases from V and 5 bases from J, the junction contained 2 bases not matched to a gene. The CDR3 coding sequence is TGTGCCAGCAGTTACTCAGGACAGGGAACTGAAGCTTTCTTT. Encoded protein: CASSYSGQGTEAFF.

CDR3 sequence reads: CSVEGLRDSHYEQYF. The DNA of the CDR3 is TGCAGCGTTGAGGGGCTTAGGGACAGCCACTACGAGCAGTACTTC. The rearrangement uses TRBV29-1 and TRBJ2-7, with 7 bases matching TRBD1. Per the germline V gene, CDR1 is SQVTM and CDR2 is ANQGSEA. CDR3 length: 15 amino acids. The V segment lost 3 bases and the J segment 3 bases; nucleotides outside the gene matches: 11.

V gene TRBV18 combines with J gene TRBJ2-7, with 9 bases aligning to TRBD1. Unmatched junction bases numbered 3, after V lost 5 bases and J lost 4 bases. Germline V gene data show CDR1 as KGHSH and CDR2 as LQKENI. The CDR3 sequence is 13 residues long. CDR3 residues: CASSSGTGYEQYF. The CDR3 nucleotides are TGTGCCAGCTCATCCGGGACAGGGTACGAGCAGTACTTC.

The chain couples TRBV19 to TRBJ1-1; D may be TRBD1 (6 bases). CDR3 length: 14 amino acids. Germline CDR1 reads LNHDA; CDR2 reads SQIVND (reference sequence). The V end was cut by 2 bases, the J end by 5 bases, with 12 bases between. The CDR3 sequence is CASSISEGGTEAFF. The DNA of the CDR3 is TGTGCCAGTAGTATAAGTGAGGGGGGGACTGAAGCTTTCTTT.

This clone was seen a few times. J is TRBJ1-6 and V is TRBV10-2; tentative D call: TRBD1 (5 bases). The CDR3 length is 13 residues. Deletions cut 3 bases from V and 7 bases from J, with 7 bases between. The germline gives CDR1 WSHSY, CDR2 SAAADI. As DNA, the CDR3 is TGCGCCAGCAGTGACAGGGAAAATTCACCCCTCCACTTT. As protein: CASSDRENSPLHF.

This sequence joins TRBV28 and TRBJ2-5; 7 positions agree with TRBD1. The DNA end lines up better with TRBJ2-7; the J call may be wrong. Germline CDR1 MDHEN, CDR2 SYDVKM. The CDR3 has 14 amino acids. The DNA for the CDR3 is TGTGCCAGCAGTTTTCTGGGGACAGCCTACGAGCAGTACTTC. This translates into CASSFLGTAYEQYF.

The V and J genes are TRBV9 and TRBJ2-1; 8 nucleotides match TRBD1. From germline, CDR1 is SGDLS and CDR2 YYNGEE. The CDR3 is 15 residues long. Trimming removed 3 bases from V and 9 bases from J; junction bases left unmatched: 11. The CDR3 coding sequence is TGTGCCAGCAGCGGGATGTCAGGGGGCTCGGTTGAGCAGTTCTTC. It yields the protein CASSGMSGGSVEQFF.

This clone was counted a single time. The chain couples TRBV6-1 to TRBJ1-6; D uncertain. In germline, CDR1 is MNHNS, CDR2 SASEGT. There are 16 residues in the CDR3. V lost 3 bases and J lost 4, with 13 bases in between. CDR3 loop: CASSDRSGAYNSPLHF. The CDR3 nucleotides read TGTGCCAGCAGTGATCGGTCGGGAGCTTATAATTCACCCCTCCACTTT.

The chain employs TRBV21-1 and TRBJ2-7; TRBD1 is the table's D call and was not checked against the DNA. TRBV21-1 corresponds to a pseudogene. This CDR3 has 14 residues. DNA of the CDR3: TGTGCCAGCAGCAAACTCGCAGGCTCCTACGAGCAGTACTTC. This codes for CASSKLAGSYEQYF.

In DNA form, the CDR3 reads TGTGCCAGCAGCCGTGGGGGCGCTTACAATGAGCAGTTCTTC. This gives the protein CASSRGGAYNEQFF. The V and J genes are TRBV7-6 and TRBJ2-1; D is perhaps TRBD1 (6 bases). The CDR3 length is 14 residues. CDR1 is SGHVS, CDR2 FNYEAQ, per germline. V was pared by 5 bases and J by 4 bases, with 12 bases between.

The V gene is TRBV13, the J gene TRBJ2-6, with unresolved D. V was clipped by 4 bases and J by 0 bases, with 7 bases between them. The CDR3 extends over 15 amino acids. Germline-derived CDR1 and CDR2 are PRHDT and FYEKMQ (reference sequence). For the CDR3, the DNA is TGTGCCAGCAGCTCGTCGGGCTCTGGGGCCAACGTCCTGACTTTC. Translated: CASSSSGSGANVLTF.

V and J are TRBV5-1 and TRBJ1-2; TRBD1 is a possible D gene (5 bases). The germline V gene encodes CDR1 SGHRS and CDR2 YFSETQ. There are 15 residues in the CDR3. V lost 0 bases, J lost 6 bases, and 15 bases lay in between. CDR3 nucleotides: TGCGCCAGCAGCTTGGAGTGGGGCGCAGGAGATGGCTACACCTTC. Translating gives CASSLEWGAGDGYTF.

The rearrangement joins TRBV27 to TRBJ2-7; 7 positions match TRBD1. The CDR3 has 13 residues. The junction had 3 bases not matched to a gene; V was cut back by 4 bases and J by 3 bases. The V gene's germline CDR1 is MNHEY and CDR2 SMNVEV (reference sequence). The CDR3 nucleotides read TGTGCCAGCAGTTCGGACAGGCGCTACGAGCAGTACTTC. It yields the protein CASSSDRRYEQYF.

The sample holds a few counts of this clone. The chain joins TRBV30 to TRBJ2-3; D is possibly TRBD2 (6 bases). The germline CDR1 and CDR2 sequences are GTSNPN and SVGIG (reference sequence). This CDR3 is 15 amino acids long. Trimming shortened V by 0 bases and J by 0 bases, and 10 bases separated the two germline ends. This CDR3 reads CAWSVVAASTDTQYF. CDR3 nucleotide sequence: TGTGCCTGGAGTGTGGTAGCGGCCAGCACAGATACGCAGTATTTT.

Only a few counts were recorded for this clone. J is TRBJ2-1 and V is TRBV5-8, with 7 bases that match TRBD1. CDR1 is SGHTS and CDR2 is YDEGEE in the germline V gene. This CDR3 spans 16 amino acids. J gave up 5 bases and V 2 bases, and 10 bases lay outside the gene matches. CDR3 amino acids: CASSLGAGGPDNEQFF. CDR3 nucleotides: TGTGCCAGCAGCTTAGGGGCAGGGGGTCCCGACAATGAGCAGTTCTTC.